This T cell receptor beta chain was sequenced for a study of early T cells in non-severe SARS-CoV-2 infection. Study as a whole: The study sequenced bulk RNA from unsorted whole blood, with chains unpaired.

CDR1 LGHNA and CDR2 YNFKEQ come from the germline V gene. The CDR3 totals 12 residues. With V trimmed by 5 bases and J by 7 bases, 1 base remained unmatched. This clonotype came up once. As yet, its antigen is unknown. Whole-study findings and limits: Matches to VDJdb favored anti-spike CD8 responses and missed private and CD4 specificities.

Attachment of unique molecular identifiers to individual cDNA molecules was performed. Via MiXCR, TCRdb re-called the 5' RACE reads, giving one row per CDR3 protein. The sample has about 92,000 distinct CDR3 sequences, approximately 15% seen once. V is TRBV4-2 and J is TRBJ2-2, with 7 bases aligning to TRBD2. Sequencing was done on a sample of whole blood. This clonotype was obtained from an adult who was a healthcare worker with PCR-confirmed SARS-CoV-2 infection or an uninfected control (not recorded which). The CDR3 DNA follows: TGTGCCAGCAGCGCGGGGGACGGGGAGCTGTTTTTT. This sequence encodes CASSAGDGELFF.